The T cell receptor beta chain described here comes from a study of cytomegalovirus exposure and HLA in healthy donors. Study results and caveats: According to the study, about 180 TCR beta chains were cytomegalovirus-associated. It was shown in a later analysis that HLA-associated TCR beta chains were more clonally expanded than other, equally common chains. TCR beta sequences numbering roughly 16,000 were associated with HLA alleles at 0.05 false discovery rate in a later analysis. Across donors, most TCRs were seen rarely, yet some public ones were widespread.

PCR used 60 Vbeta primers and 13 Jbeta primers. Profiling relied on immunoSEQ multiplex PCR, and the TCRdb table lists in-frame clones only, not all of them. The table lists around 100,000 clones, 60% to 80% of them singletons. This CDR3 spans 16 amino acids. V was clipped by 2 bases and J by 5 bases, with 18 bases between them. CDR1 SGHAT and CDR2 FQNNGV come from the germline V gene. This clone was seen a single time. The antigen is undetermined. This receptor was taken from a woman between 18 and 29 years old in good health and CMV-seropositive. Sequencing used PBMCs. This chain links TRBV11-2 with TRBJ1-2; D might be TRBD1 (6 bases). The CDR3 bases are TGTGCCAGCAGCTTACGCCCCGGGACAACTACATATGGCTACACCTTC. Residues: CASSLRPGTTTYGYTF.